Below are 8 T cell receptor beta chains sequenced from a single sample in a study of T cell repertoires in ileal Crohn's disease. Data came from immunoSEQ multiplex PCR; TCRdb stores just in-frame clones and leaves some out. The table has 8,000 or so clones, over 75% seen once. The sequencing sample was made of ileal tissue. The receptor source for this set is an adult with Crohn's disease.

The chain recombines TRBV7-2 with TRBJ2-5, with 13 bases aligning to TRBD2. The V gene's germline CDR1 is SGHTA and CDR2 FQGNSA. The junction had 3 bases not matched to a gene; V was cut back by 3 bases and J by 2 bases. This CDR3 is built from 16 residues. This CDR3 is CASSFRTSGGQETQYF. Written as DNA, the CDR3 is TGTGCCAGCAGCTTCAGGACTAGCGGGGGACAAGAGACCCAGTACTTC.

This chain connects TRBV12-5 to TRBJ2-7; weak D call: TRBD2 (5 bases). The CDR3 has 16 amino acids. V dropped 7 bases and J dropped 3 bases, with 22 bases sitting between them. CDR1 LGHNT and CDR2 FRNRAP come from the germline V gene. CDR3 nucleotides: TGTGCTAGTGATCTCCCCGCTGGGAGACAAAGCTACGAGCAGTACTTC. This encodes CASDLPAGRQSYEQYF.

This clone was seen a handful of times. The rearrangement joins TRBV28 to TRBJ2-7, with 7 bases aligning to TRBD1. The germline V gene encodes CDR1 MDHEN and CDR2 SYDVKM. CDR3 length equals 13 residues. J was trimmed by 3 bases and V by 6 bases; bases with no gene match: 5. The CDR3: CASSSGQNYEQYF. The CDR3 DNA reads TGTGCCAGCAGCTCGGGACAGAACTACGAGCAGTACTTC.

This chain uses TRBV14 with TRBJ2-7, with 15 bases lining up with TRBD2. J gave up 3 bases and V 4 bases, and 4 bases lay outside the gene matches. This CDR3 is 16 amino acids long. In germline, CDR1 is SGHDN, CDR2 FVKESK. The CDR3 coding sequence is TGTGCCAGCAGCCGGGGACTAGCGGGAGGAGGCTACGAGCAGTACTTC. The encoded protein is CASSRGLAGGGYEQYF.

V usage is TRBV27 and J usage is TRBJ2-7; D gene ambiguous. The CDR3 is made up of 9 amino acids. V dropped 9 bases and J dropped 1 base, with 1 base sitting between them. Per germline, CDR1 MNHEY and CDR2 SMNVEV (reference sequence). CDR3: CASSYEQYF. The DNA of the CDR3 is TGTGCCAGTTCCTACGAGCAGTACTTC.

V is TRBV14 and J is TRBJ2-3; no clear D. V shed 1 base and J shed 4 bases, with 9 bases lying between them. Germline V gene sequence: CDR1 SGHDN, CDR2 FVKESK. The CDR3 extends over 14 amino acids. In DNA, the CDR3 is TGTGCCAGCAGCCAAGGTCACGGCGCAGATACGCAGTATTTT. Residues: CASSQGHGADTQYF.

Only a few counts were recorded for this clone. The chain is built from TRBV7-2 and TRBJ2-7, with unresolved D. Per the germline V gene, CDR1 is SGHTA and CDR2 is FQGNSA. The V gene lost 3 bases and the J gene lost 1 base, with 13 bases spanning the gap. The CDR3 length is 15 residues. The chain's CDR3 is CASSFPLGSSYEQYF. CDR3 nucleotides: TGTGCCAGCAGCTTCCCTTTGGGCAGTTCCTACGAGCAGTACTTC.

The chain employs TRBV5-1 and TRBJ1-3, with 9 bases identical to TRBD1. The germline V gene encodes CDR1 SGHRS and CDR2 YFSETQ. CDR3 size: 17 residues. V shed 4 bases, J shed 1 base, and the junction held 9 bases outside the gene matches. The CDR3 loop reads CASSPGGQGSSGNTIYF. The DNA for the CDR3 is TGCGCCAGCAGCCCGGGGGGACAGGGTTCATCTGGAAACACCATATATTTT.